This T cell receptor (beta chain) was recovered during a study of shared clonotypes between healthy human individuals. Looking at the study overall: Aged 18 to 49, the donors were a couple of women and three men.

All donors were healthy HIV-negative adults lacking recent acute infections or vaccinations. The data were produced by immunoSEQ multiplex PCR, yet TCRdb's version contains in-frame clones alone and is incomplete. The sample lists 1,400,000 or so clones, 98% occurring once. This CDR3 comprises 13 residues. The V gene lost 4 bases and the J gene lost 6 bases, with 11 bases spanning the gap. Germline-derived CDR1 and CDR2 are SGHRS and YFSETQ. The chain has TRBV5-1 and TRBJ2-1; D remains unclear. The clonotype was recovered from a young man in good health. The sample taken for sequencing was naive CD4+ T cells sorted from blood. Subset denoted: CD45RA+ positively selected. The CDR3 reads CASSQGRANEQFF. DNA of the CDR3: TGCGCCAGCAGCCAAGGTCGGGCCAATGAGCAGTTCTTC.